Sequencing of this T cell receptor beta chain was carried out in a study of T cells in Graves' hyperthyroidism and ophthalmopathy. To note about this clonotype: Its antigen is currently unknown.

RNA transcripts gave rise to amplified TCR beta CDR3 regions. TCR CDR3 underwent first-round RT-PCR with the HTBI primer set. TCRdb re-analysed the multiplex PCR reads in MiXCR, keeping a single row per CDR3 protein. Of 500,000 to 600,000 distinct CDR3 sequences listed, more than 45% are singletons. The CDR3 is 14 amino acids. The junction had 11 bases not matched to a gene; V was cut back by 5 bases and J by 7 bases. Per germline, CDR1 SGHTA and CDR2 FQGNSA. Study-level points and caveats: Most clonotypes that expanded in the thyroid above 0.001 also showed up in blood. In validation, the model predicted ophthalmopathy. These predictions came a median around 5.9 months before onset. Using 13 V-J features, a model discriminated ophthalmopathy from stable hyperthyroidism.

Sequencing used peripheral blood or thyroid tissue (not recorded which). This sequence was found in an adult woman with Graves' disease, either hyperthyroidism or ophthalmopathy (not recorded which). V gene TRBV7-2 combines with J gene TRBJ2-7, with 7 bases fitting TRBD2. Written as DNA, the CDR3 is TGTGCCAGCAGCCCGACTAGCCCGGTTAGGGAGCAGTACTTC. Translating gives CASSPTSPVREQYF.